This TCR beta chain was sequenced in a study of blood T cell repertoires in COVID-19. Study context: Spain, Italy and the United States supplied samples that represented acute and convalescent COVID-19.

A note on this clone: This sample also contains other DNA sequences that code for the same CDR3.

Source study methods: Nucleated cell number was recorded as an estimate derived from reference gene primer amplification. Repertoires were generated with immunoSEQ multiplex PCR, while TCRdb's copy carries only in-frame clones and drops some. V and J calls and clone size are those listed in that table; D and trimming were worked out from the DNA. The data hold around 290,000 clones, with approximately 89% observed a single time. There are 16 residues in the CDR3. The V gene end was trimmed by 0 bases and the J gene end by 3 bases; junction bases not matched to a gene: 2. Germline lookup yields CDR1 SGDLS and CDR2 YYNGEE.

The sequence was collected from a woman in her 30s with COVID-19, enrolled during active disease. V gene TRBV9 combines with J gene TRBJ2-1; 11 nucleotides agree with TRBD2. The specimen sequenced was peripheral blood. Here the CDR3 reads CASSVGGTSGYNEQFF. The CDR3 nucleotides are TGTGCCAGCAGCGTAGGAGGGACTAGCGGCTACAATGAGCAGTTCTTC.